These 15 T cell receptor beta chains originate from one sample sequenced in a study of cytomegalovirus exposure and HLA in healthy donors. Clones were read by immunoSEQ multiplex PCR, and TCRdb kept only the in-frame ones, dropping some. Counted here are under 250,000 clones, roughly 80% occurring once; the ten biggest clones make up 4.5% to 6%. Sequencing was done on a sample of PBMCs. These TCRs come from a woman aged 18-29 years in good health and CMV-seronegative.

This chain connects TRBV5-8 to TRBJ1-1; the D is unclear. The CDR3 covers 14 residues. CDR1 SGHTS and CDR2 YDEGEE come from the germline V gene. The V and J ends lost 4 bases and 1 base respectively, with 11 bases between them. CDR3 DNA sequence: TGTGCCAGCAGCCCCAGGTGGAGGAACACTGAAGCTTTCTTT. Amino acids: CASSPRWRNTEAFF.

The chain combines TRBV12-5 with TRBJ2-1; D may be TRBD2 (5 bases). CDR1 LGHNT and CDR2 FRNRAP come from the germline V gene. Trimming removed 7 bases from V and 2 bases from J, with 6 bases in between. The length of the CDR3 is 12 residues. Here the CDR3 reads CASAGTYNEQFF. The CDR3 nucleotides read TGTGCTAGTGCGGGGACCTACAATGAGCAGTTCTTC.

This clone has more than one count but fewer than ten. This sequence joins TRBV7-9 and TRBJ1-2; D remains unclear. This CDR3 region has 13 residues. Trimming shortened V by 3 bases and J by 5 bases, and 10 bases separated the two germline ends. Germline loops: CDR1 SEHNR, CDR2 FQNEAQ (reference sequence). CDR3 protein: CASSFGEGYGYTF. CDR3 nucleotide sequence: TGTGCCAGCAGCTTCGGAGAGGGTTATGGCTACACCTTC.

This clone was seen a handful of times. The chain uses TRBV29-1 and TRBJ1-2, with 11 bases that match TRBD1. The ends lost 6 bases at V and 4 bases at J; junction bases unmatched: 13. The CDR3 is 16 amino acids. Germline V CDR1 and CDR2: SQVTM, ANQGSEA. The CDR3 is CSVRRTGGVRGYGYTF. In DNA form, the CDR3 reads TGCAGCGTCCGTAGGACAGGGGGCGTTCGGGGCTATGGCTACACCTTC.

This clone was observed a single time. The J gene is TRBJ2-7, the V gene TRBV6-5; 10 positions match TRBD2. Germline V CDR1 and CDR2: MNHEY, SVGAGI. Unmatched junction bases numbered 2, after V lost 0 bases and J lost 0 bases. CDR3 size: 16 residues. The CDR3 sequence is CASSYSRLAGSYEQYF. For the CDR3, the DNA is TGTGCCAGCAGTTACTCCAGACTAGCGGGCTCCTACGAGCAGTACTTC.

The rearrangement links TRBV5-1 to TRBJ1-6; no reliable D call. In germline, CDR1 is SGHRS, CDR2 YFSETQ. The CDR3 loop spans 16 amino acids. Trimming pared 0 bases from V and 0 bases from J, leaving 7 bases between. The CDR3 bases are TGCGCCAGCAGCTTGGTAGGGAGCTCCTATAATTCACCCCTCCACTTT. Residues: CASSLVGSSYNSPLHF.

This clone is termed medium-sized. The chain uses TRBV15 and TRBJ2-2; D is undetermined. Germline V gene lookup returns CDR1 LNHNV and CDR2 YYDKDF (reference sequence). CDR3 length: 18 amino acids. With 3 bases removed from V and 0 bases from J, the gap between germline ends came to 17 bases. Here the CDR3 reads CATSSLFLRAANTGELFF. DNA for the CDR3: TGTGCCACCAGCAGCCTATTCCTTCGGGCAGCGAACACCGGGGAGCTGTTTTTT.

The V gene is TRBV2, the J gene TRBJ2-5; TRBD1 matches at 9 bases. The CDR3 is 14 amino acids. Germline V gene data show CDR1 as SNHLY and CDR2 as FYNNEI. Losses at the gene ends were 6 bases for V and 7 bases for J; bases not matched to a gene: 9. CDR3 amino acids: CASRADRGWGTQYF. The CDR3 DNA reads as TGTGCCAGCAGAGCCGACAGGGGGTGGGGGACCCAGTACTTC.

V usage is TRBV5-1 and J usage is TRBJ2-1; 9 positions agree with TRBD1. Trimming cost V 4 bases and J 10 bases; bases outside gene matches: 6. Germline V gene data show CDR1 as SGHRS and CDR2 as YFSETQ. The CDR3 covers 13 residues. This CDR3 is CASSIDRGREQFF. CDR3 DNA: TGCGCCAGCAGCATCGACAGGGGGAGAGAGCAGTTCTTC.

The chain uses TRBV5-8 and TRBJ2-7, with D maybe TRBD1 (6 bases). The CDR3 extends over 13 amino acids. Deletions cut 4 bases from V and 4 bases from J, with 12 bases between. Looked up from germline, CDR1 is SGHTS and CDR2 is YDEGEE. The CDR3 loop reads CASSPWTEYEQYF. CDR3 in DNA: TGTGCCAGCAGCCCCTGGACAGAATACGAGCAGTACTTC.

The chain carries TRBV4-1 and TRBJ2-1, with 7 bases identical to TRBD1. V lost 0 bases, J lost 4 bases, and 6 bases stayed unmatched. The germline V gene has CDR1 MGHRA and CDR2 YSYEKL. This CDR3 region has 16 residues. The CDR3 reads CASSQDGSGQYNEQFF. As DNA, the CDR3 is TGCGCCAGCAGCCAAGATGGGTCGGGACAGTACAATGAGCAGTTCTTC.

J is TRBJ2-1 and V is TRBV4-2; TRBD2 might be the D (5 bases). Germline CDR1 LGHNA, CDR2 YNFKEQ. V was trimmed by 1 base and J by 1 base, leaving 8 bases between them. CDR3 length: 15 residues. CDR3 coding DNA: TGTGCCAGCAGCCAAGGGAGCGGTTCCTACAATGAGCAGTTCTTC. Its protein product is CASSQGSGSYNEQFF.

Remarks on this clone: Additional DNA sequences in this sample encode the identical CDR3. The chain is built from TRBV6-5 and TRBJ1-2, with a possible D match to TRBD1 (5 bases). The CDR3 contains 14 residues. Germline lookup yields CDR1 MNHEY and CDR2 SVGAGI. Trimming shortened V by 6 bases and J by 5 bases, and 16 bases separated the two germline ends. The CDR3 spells CASRRPGTDYGYTF. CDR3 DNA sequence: TGTGCCAGCAGACGTCCCGGGACGGATTATGGCTACACCTTC.

The CDR3 region has the DNA TGTGCCATCAGTGAGTCGCGAGGGCGTTACTATGGCTACACCTTC. It specifies CAISESRGRYYGYTF. This sequence joins TRBV10-3 and TRBJ1-2; D is uncertain. This CDR3 region has 15 residues. Germline assignment: CDR1 ENHRY and CDR2 SYGVKD. V lost 0 bases and J lost 3, with 11 bases in between.

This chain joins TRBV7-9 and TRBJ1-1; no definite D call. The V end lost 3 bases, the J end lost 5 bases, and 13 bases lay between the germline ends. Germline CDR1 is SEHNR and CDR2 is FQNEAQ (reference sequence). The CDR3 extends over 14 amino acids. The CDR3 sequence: CASSFREGGTEAFF. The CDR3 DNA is TGTGCCAGCAGCTTTAGGGAGGGCGGAACTGAAGCTTTCTTT.